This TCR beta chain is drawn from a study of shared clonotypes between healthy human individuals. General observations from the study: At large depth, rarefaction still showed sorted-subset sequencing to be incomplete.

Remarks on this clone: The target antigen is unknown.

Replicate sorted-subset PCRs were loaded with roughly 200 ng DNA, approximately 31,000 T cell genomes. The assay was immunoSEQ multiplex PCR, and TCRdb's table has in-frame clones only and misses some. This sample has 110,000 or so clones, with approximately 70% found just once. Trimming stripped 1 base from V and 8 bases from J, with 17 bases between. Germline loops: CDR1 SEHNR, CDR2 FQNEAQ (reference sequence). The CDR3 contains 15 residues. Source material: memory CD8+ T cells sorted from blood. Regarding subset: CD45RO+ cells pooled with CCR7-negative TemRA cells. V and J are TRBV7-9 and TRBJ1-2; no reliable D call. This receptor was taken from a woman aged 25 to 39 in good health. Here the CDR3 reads CASSLVLGPGGGYTF. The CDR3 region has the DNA TGTGCCAGCAGCTTAGTTCTGGGCCCTGGCGGAGGCTACACCTTC.